A single sample is the source of the 12 T cell receptor beta chains below, sequenced in a study of vaccination effects on CD4 cells after COVID-19. Some clones are missing from TCRdb's copy, which holds only in-frame ones; the method was immunoSEQ multiplex PCR. The sample holds about 30,000 clones; more than 65% are singletons and the top ten take approximately 14%. Under the ViraFEST assay, PBMC were stimulated with viral peptide pools so that antigen-specific CD4+ T cells expanded. Sequencing was performed afterwards. Subsequent to a culture period of nine to ten days, CD4+ T cells were isolated. All study participants received two doses of BNT162b2 or mRNA-1273 vaccine. No antigen has been assigned to these receptors. This specimen consisted of CD4+ T cells from PBMCs cultured with HCoV-229E spike peptides, obtained after COVID-19 vaccination. The source is a human donor who received a COVID-19 vaccine.

This chain uses TRBV9 with TRBJ1-5; D is unclear. Per germline, CDR1 SGDLS and CDR2 YYNGEE. The V end was cut by 0 bases, the J end by 4 bases, with 11 bases between. The CDR3 has 15 amino acids. The CDR3: CASSVGPSGNQPQHF. The CDR3 bases are TGTGCCAGCAGCGTAGGCCCTTCCGGGAATCAGCCCCAGCATTTT.

The rearrangement uses TRBV4-1 and TRBJ1-1, with 7 bases identical to TRBD1. The CDR3 runs to 16 residues. The V gene end was trimmed by 3 bases and the J gene end by 1 base; junction bases not matched to a gene: 8. From germline, CDR1 is MGHRA and CDR2 YSYEKL. CDR3 bases: TGCGCCAGCAGCCACCCGGGACAGCGCTCGAACACTGAAGCTTTCTTT. This sequence encodes CASSHPGQRSNTEAFF.

J is TRBJ2-1 and V is TRBV7-2, with D perhaps TRBD2 (5 bases). In germline, CDR1 is SGHTA, CDR2 FQGNSA. V lost 8 bases, J lost 4 bases, and 12 bases lay in between. The CDR3 covers 13 residues. The CDR3 DNA follows: TGTGCCAGCCGGGGTGTCGGGTACAATGAGCAGTTCTTC. It encodes CASRGVGYNEQFF.

The CDR3 loop is CASSYGTSARETQYF. In DNA form, the CDR3 reads TGTGCCAGCAGTTACGGGACTAGCGCGCGGGAGACCCAGTACTTC. This chain links TRBV6-5 with TRBJ2-5, with 10 nucleotides matching TRBD2. Germline CDR1 MNHEY, CDR2 SVGAGI. The CDR3 covers 15 residues. V gave up 2 bases and J gave up 5 bases; unmatched junction bases: 5.

The chain has TRBV7-9 and TRBJ1-6; D not resolved. Germline V lookup: CDR1 SEHNR, CDR2 FQNEAQ (reference sequence). The length of the CDR3 is 15 residues. V lost 1 base, J lost 1 base, and 5 bases lay in between. CDR3: CASSLGGSYNSPLHF. CDR3 DNA sequence: TGTGCCAGCAGCTTAGGGGGTTCCTATAATTCACCCCTCCACTTT.

On this clone itself: A read error may produce the germline difference seen at one junction end. The rearrangement uses TRBV27 and TRBJ2-6; D possibly uses TRBD1 or TRBD2 (6 bases each). CDR3 length: 15 amino acids. Germline V gives CDR1 MNHEY, CDR2 SMNVEV (reference sequence). This CDR3 reads CASSFSTGGVNVLTF. Here the CDR3 DNA reads TGTGCCAGCAGTTTTTCGACAGGAGGGGTCAACGTCCTGACTTTC. The whole variable domain, filled in from reference TRBV27 and TRBJ2-6, reads EAQVTQNPRYLITVTGKKLTVTCSQNMNHEYMSWYRQDPGLGLRQIYYSMNVEVTDKGDVPEGYKVSRKEKRNFPLILESPSPNQTSLYFCASSFSTGGVNVLTFGAGSRLTVL.

This clone has just a few counts. The V call is TRBV20-1, the J call TRBJ1-1, with a weak D call TRBD1 (5 bases). With 6 bases removed from V and 6 bases from J, the gap between germline ends came to 11 bases. The CDR3 totals 11 residues. Looked up from germline, CDR1 is DFQATT and CDR2 is SNEGSKA (reference sequence). The CDR3 DNA reads TGCAGTGCGAGGCCGGGGGCTGAAGCTTTCTTT. Its translation is CSARPGAEAFF.

V usage is TRBV21-1 and J usage is TRBJ2-5; the table assigns TRBD2, which was not confirmed against the DNA. TRBV21-1 corresponds to a pseudogene. The CDR3 loop spans 18 amino acids. The CDR3: CASSKAGRDGRRRETQYF. The DNA for the CDR3 is TGTGCCAGCAGCAAAGCGGGGCGCGATGGGAGGAGACGAGAGACCCAGTACTTC.

V is TRBV10-1 and J is TRBJ1-1; the D is unclear. Between the trimmed V and J ends, which lost 4 bases and 2 bases, there was a span of 5 bases. This CDR3 contains 12 residues. The germline CDR1 and CDR2 sequences are WNHNN and SYGVQD (reference sequence). CDR3 coding DNA: TGCGCCAGCAGTGTTTCTAACACTGAAGCTTTCTTT. It yields the protein CASSVSNTEAFF.

This clone occurred a few times. The chain joins TRBV2 to TRBJ2-3; the D is unclear. The V end was cut by 2 bases, the J end by 2 bases, with 11 bases between. This CDR3 spans 15 amino acids. CDR1 is SNHLY, CDR2 FYNNEI, per germline. The CDR3 spells CASSEMVGFTDTQYF. CDR3 bases: TGTGCCAGCAGTGAAATGGTAGGGTTCACAGATACGCAGTATTTT.

V is TRBV27 and J is TRBJ2-3; the D is unclear. V lost 8 bases, J lost 2 bases, and 14 bases lay in between. This CDR3 has 14 residues. Germline V gene data show CDR1 as MNHEY and CDR2 as SMNVEV (reference sequence). This chain's CDR3 is CASDYDRITDTQYF. The CDR3 nucleotides read TGTGCCAGCGATTACGACCGAATCACAGATACGCAGTATTTT.

The DNA for the CDR3 is TGCGCCAGCAGCCAAGGGCCAGATTACGAGCAGTACTTC. It codes for CASSQGPDYEQYF. The rearrangement joins TRBV4-1 to TRBJ2-7; unclear D gene. V shed 1 base and J shed 4 bases, with 8 bases lying between them. This CDR3 is built from 13 residues. Germline CDR1 is MGHRA and CDR2 is YSYEKL.